This TCR beta chain was retrieved from a study of T cells expressing NK-cell markers. Study in general: Of eight sequenced donors, seven were HCMV-seropositive and one HCMV-seronegative.

From its re-call of the 5' RACE reads, TCRdb lists each CDR3 protein once, without DNA. Across roughly 450,000 distinct CDR3 sequences, the top ten clones capture over 1.3% of the sample. There are 14 residues in the CDR3. Germline assignment: CDR1 LNHNV and CDR2 YYDKDF (reference sequence). The chain carries TRBV15 and TRBJ2-3. The sequence was collected from a woman aged 50 to 65 in good health. Sequenced material: blood T cells: a sorted CD56 or NKG2C T cell subset, CD4+ or CD8+ T cells, or bulk PBMC T cells (not recorded which). The chain's CDR3 is CATSRGANTDTQYF.